This section outlines one T cell receptor beta chain sequence together with its context. The record originates from a study of blood T cell repertoires in COVID-19. Participants came from around 25 US areas, aged about 18 to 90 years. Among Cohort 3 donors, those recovered had two negative PCRs, clearance, or symptom resolution. Original processing notes: Amplification of reference gene primers was used by the study to estimate nucleated cell counts. Measured with immunoSEQ multiplex PCR; TCRdb has only the in-frame clones, and not every one. V and J calls and clone size are given by that table; D and trimming were obtained from the DNA. Among some 350,000 clones listed, roughly 87% were seen once. V gave up 6 bases and J gave up 4 bases; unmatched junction bases: 5. Germline V gives CDR1 MGHDK, CDR2 SYGVNS. The length of the CDR3 is 13 residues.

The chain joins TRBV25-1 to TRBJ2-5; 7 bases agree with TRBD1. The specimen was PBMCs or T cells enriched from blood (not recorded which). This receptor was taken from a woman in her thirties who had recovered from COVID-19. CDR3 region: CASRGGVLETQYF. The CDR3, as DNA: TGTGCCAGCAGAGGGGGCGTGTTAGAGACCCAGTACTTC.